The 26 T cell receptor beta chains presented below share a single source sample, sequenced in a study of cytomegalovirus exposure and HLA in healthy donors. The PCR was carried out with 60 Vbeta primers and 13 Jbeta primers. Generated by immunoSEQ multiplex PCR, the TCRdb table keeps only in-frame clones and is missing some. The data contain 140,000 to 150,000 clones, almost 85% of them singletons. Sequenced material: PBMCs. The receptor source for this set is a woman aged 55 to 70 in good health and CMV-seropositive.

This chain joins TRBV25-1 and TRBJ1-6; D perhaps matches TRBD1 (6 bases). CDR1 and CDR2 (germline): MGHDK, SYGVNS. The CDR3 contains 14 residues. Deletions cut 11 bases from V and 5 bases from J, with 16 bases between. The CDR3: CASQGQPNNSPLHF. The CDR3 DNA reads TGTGCCTCCCAAGGACAGCCGAATAATTCACCCCTCCACTTT.

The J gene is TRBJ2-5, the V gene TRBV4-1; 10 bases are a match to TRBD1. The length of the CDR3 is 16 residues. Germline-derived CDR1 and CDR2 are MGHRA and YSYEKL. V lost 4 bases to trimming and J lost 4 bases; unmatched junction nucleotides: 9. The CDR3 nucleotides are TGCGCCAGCAGCCCTAGAGAGACAGGGGGCATAGAGACCCAGTACTTC. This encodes CASSPRETGGIETQYF.

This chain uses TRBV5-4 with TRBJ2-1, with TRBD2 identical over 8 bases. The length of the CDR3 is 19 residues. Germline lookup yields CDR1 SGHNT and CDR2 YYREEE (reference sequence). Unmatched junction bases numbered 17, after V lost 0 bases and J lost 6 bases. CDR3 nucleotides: TGTGCCAGCAGCTTGGGTGGAAAGTTACTAGCGGTGGATGGCAATGAGCAGTTCTTC. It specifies CASSLGGKLLAVDGNEQFF.

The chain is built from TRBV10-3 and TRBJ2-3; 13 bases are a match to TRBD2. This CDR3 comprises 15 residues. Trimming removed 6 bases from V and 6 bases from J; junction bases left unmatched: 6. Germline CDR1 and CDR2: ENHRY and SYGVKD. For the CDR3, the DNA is TGTGCCATCAGCCGGACTAGCGGGGGAGGGGATACGCAGTATTTT. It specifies CAISRTSGGGDTQYF.

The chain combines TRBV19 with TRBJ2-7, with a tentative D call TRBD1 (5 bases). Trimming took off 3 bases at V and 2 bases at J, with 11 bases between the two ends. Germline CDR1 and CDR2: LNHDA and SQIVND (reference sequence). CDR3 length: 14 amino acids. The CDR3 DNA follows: TGTGCCAGTAGTATGACTGACAGTACCTACGAGCAGTACTTC. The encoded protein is CASSMTDSTYEQYF.

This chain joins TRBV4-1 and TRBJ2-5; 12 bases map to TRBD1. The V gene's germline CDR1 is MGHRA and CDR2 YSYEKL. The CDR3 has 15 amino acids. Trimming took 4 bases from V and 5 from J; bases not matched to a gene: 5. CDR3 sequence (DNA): TGCGCCAGCAGCCCCGGGACAGGGGGCGCGGAGACCCAGTACTTC. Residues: CASSPGTGGAETQYF.

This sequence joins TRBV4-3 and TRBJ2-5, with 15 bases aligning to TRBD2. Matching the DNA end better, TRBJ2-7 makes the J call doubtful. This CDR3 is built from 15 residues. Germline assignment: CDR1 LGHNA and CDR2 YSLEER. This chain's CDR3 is CASSPGTSGRYEQYF. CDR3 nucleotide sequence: TGCGCCAGCAGCCCCGGGACTAGCGGGAGGTACGAGCAGTACTTC.

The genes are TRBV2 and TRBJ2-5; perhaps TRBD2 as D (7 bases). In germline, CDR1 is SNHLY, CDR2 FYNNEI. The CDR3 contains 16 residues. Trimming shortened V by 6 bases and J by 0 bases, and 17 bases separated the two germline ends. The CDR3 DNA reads TGTGCCAGCAGGGGGGGGCCGGGACGGAACCAAGAGACCCAGTACTTC. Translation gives CASRGGPGRNQETQYF.

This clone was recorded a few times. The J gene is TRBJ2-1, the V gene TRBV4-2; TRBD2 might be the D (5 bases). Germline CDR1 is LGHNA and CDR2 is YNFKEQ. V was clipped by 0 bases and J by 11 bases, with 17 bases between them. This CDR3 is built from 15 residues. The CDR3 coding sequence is TGTGCCAGCAGCCAAGAGGGAAGCGTCGGAGGTAAGCAGTTCTTC. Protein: CASSQEGSVGGKQFF.

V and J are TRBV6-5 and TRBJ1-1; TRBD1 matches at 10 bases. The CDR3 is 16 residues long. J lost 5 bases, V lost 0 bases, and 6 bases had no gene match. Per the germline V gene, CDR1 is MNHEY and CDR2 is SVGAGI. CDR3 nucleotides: TGTGCCAGCAGTTACTCCCGGACAGGGGGAGGGACTGAAGCTTTCTTT. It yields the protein CASSYSRTGGGTEAFF.

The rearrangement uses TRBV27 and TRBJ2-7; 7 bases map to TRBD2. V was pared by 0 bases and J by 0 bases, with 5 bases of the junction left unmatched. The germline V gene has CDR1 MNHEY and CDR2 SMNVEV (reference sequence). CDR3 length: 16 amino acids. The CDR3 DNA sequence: TGTGCCAGCAGTTTATCGTTTGGCGGGAGCTCCTACGAGCAGTACTTC. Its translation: CASSLSFGGSSYEQYF.

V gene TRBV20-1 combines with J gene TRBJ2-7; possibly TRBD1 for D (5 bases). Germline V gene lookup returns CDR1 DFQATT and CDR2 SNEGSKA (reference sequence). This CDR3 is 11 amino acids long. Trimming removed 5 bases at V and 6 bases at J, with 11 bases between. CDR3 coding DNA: TGCAGTGCTCGAGTCCAGGGCGAGCAGTACTTC. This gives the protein CSARVQGEQYF.

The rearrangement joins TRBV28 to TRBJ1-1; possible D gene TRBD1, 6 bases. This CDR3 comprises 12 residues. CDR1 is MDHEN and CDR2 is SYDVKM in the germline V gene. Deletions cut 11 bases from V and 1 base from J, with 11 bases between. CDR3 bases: TGTGCCGCTCAGGGGCCGAACACTGAAGCTTTCTTT. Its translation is CAAQGPNTEAFF.

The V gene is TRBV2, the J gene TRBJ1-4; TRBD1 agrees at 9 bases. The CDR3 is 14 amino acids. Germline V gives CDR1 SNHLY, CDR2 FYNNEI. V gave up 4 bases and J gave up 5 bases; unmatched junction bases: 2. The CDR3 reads CASSVTGGNEKLFF. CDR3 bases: TGTGCCAGCAGTGTGACAGGGGGGAATGAAAAACTGTTTTTT. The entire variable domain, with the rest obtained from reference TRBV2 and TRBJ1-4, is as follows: EPEVTQTPSHQVTQMGQEVILRCVPISNHLYFYWYRQILGQKVEFLVSFYNNEISEKSEIFDDQFSVERPDGSNFTLKIRSTKLEDSAMYFCASSVTGGNEKLFFGSGTQLSVL.

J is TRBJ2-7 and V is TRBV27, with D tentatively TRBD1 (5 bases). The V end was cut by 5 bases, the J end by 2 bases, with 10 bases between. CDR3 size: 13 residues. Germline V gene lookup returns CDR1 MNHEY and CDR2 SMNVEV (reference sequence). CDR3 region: CASSDQGTYEQYF. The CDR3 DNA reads TGTGCCAGCAGTGACCAGGGTACCTACGAGCAGTACTTC.

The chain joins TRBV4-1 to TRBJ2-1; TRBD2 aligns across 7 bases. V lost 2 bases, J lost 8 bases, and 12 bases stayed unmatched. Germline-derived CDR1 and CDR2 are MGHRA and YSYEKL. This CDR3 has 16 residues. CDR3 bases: TGCGCCAGCAGCCAATACGACGGGAGGCCAGAGGATGAGCAGTTCTTC. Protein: CASSQYDGRPEDEQFF.

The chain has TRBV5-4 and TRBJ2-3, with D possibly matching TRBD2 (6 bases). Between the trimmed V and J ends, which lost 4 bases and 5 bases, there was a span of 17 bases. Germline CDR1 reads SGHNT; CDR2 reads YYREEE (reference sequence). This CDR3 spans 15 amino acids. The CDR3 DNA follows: TGTGCCAGCAGCGTGGAAGGCGGGATGGGAGATACGCAGTATTTT. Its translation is CASSVEGGMGDTQYF.

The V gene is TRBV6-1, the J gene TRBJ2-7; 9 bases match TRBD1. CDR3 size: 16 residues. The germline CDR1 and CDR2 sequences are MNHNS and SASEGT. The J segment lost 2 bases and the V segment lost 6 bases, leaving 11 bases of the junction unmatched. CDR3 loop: CASRETGTGIPYEQYF. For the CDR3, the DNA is TGTGCCAGCAGGGAAACCGGGACAGGGATCCCCTACGAGCAGTACTTC.

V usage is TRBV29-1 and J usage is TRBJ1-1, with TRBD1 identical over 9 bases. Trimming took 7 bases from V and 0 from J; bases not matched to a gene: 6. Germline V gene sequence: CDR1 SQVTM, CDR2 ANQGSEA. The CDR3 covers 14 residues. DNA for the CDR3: TGCAGCGCTGCGGACAGGGGTCTGAACACTGAAGCTTTCTTT. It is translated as CSAADRGLNTEAFF.

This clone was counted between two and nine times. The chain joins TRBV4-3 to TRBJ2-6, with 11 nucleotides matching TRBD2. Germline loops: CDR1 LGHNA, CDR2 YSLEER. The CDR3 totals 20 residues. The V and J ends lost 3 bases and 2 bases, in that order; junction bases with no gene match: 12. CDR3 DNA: TGCGCCAGCAGCCACCCCGGGACTAGCGGACCGCATGCTGGGGCCAACGTCCTGACTTTC. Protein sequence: CASSHPGTSGPHAGANVLTF.

CDR3 in amino acids: CATSRDYRQRRGEKLFF. Here the CDR3 DNA reads TGTGCCACCAGCAGAGATTACAGGCAGCGGCGGGGTGAAAAACTGTTTTTT. The chain joins TRBV15 to TRBJ1-4; D possibly corresponds to TRBD1 (5 bases). With 0 bases removed from V and 7 bases from J, the gap between germline ends came to 18 bases. This CDR3 has 17 residues. CDR1 and CDR2 (germline): LNHNV, YYDKDF (reference sequence).

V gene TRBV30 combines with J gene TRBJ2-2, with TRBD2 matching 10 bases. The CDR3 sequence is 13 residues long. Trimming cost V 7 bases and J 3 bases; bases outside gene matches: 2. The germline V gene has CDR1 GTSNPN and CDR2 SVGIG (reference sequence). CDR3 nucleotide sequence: TGTGCCTCCGGGACTAGCGACACCGGGGAGCTGTTTTTT. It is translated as CASGTSDTGELFF.

The CDR3 here is CASSPSGLSYEQYF. Written as DNA, the CDR3 is TGTGCCAGCAGTCCCTCGGGACTGTCCTACGAGCAGTACTTC. The gene calls are TRBV27 and TRBJ2-7; perhaps TRBD2 as D (6 bases). The CDR3 sequence is 14 residues long. Trimming removed 5 bases at V and 1 base at J, with 12 bases between. Germline CDR1 is MNHEY and CDR2 is SMNVEV (reference sequence).

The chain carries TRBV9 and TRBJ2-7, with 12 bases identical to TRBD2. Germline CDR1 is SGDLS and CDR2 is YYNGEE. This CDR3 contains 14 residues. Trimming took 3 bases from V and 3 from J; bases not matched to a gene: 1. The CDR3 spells CASSATSGSYEQYF. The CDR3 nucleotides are TGTGCCAGCAGCGCGACTAGCGGGAGCTACGAGCAGTACTTC.

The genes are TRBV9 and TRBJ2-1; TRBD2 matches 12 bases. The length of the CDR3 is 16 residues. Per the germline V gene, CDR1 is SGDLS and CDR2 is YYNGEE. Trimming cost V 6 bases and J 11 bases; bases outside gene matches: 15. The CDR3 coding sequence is TGTGCCAGCAATGTAGGGTCTTCTAGCGGGAGGGCCAAGCAGTTCTTC. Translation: CASNVGSSSGRAKQFF.

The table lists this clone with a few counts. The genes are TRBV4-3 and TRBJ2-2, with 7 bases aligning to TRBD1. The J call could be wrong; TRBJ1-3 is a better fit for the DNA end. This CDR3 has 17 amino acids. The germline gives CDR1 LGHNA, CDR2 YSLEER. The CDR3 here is CASSLNVGTASGNTIYF. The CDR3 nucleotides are TGCGCCAGCAGCCTTAACGTGGGGACAGCCTCTGGAAACACCATATATTTT.